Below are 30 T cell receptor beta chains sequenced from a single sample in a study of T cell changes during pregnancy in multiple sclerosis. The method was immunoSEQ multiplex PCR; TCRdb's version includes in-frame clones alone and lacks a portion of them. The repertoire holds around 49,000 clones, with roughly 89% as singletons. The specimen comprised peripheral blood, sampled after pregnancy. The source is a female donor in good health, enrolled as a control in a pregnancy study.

DNA of the CDR3: TGCGCCAGCAGCCCCTTTCGGCAGGGCCCAGCGGGGGAGCAGTACTTC. This translates into CASSPFRQGPAGEQYF. The rearrangement joins TRBV10-1 to TRBJ2-7; 7 positions agree with TRBD2. V shed 6 bases, J shed 7 bases, and the junction held 18 bases outside the gene matches. There are 16 residues in the CDR3. Germline V gene lookup returns CDR1 WNHNN and CDR2 SYGVQD (reference sequence).

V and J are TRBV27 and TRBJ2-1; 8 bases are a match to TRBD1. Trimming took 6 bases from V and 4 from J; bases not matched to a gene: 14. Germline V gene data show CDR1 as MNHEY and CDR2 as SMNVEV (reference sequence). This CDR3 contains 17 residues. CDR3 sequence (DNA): TGTGCCAGCAGCTATGCCCGGACAGGGTTTCTTTACAATGAGCAGTTCTTC. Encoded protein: CASSYARTGFLYNEQFF.

CDR3 sequence: CASSIRRAYEQYF. In DNA, the CDR3 is TGTGCCAGCAGCATCAGACGGGCCTACGAGCAGTACTTC. The J gene is TRBJ2-7, the V gene TRBV5-5; D not resolved. CDR1 is SGHKS, CDR2 YYEKEE, per germline (reference sequence). CDR3 length: 13 amino acids. Trimming took off 4 bases at V and 2 bases at J, with 10 bases between the two ends.

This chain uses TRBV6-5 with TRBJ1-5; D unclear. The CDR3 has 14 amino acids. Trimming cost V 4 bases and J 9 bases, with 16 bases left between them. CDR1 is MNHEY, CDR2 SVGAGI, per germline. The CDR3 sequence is CASSSLDPLRPQHF. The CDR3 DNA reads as TGTGCCAGCAGTTCCTTAGATCCCCTTAGGCCCCAGCATTTT.

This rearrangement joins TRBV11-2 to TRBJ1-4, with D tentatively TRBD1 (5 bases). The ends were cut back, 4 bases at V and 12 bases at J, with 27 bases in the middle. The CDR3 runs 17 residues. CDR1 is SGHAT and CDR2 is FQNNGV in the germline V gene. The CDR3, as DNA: TGTGCCAGCAGCTCAGGGCCGGGACTGCCGTTTATGGTAGAACTGTTTTTT. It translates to CASSSGPGLPFMVELFF. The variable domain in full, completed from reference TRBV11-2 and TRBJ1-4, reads EAGVAQSPRYKIIEKRQSVAFWCNPISGHATLYWYQQILGQGPKLLIQFQNNGVVDDSQLPKDRFSAERLKGVDSTLKIQPAKLEDSAVYLCASSSGPGLPFMVELFFGSGTQLSVL.

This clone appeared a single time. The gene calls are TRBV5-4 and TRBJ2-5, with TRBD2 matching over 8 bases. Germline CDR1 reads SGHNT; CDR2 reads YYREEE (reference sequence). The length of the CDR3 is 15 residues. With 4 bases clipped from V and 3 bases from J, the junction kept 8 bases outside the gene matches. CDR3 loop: CASSISGGSEETQYF. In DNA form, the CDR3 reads TGTGCCAGCAGCATCTCGGGAGGGTCGGAAGAGACCCAGTACTTC. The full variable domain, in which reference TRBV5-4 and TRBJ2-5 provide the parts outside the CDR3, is ETGVTQSPTHLIKTRGQQVTLRCSSQSGHNTVSWYQQALGQGPQFIFQYYREEENGRGNFPPRFSGLQFPNYSSELNVNALELDDSALYLCASSISGGSEETQYFGPGTRLLVL.

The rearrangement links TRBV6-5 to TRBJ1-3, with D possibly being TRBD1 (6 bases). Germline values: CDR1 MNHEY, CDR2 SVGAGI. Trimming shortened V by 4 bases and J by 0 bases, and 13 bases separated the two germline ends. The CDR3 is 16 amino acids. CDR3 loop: CASSSFDRYSGNTIYF. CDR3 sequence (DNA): TGTGCCAGCAGTTCCTTCGACAGGTACTCTGGAAACACCATATATTTT.

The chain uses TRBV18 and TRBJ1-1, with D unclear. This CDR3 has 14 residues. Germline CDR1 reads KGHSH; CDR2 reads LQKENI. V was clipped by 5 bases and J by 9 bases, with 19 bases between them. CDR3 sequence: CASSTTFGQEKAFF. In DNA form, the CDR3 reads TGTGCCAGCTCAACCACGTTCGGTCAGGAAAAAGCTTTCTTT.

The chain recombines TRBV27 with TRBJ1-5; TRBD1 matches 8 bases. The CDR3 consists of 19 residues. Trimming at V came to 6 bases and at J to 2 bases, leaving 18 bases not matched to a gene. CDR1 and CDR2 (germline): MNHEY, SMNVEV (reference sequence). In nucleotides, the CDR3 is TGTGCCAGCAGCCCATCCCAGACAGGGGCTATGATCGGCAATCAGCCCCAGCATTTT. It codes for CASSPSQTGAMIGNQPQHF.

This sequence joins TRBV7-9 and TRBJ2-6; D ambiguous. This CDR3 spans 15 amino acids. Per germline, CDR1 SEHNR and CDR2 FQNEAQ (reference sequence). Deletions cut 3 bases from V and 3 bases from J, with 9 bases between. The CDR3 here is CASSFFRNGANVLTF. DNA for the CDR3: TGTGCCAGCAGCTTTTTTAGAAATGGGGCCAACGTCCTGACTTTC.

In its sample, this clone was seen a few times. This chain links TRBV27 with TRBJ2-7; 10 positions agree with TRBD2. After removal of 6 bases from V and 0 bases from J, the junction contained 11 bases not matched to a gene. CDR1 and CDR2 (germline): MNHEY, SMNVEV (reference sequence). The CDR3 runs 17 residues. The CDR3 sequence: CASRQTVAGGVSYEQYF. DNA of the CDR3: TGTGCCAGCAGACAGACCGTAGCGGGGGGCGTCTCCTACGAGCAGTACTTC.

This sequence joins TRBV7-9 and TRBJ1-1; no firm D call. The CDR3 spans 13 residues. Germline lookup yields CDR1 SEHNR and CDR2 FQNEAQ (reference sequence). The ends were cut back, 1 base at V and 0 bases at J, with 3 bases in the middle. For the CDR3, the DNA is TGTGCCAGCAGCTTAGACTTGAACACTGAAGCTTTCTTT. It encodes CASSLDLNTEAFF.

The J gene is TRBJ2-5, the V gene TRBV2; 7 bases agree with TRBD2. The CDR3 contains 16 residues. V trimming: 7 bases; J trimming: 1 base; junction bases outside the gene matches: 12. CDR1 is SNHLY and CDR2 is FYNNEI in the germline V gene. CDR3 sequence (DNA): TGTGCCAGCATATTGTCGGGGGGTCACTTCCAAGAGACCCAGTACTTC. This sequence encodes CASILSGGHFQETQYF.

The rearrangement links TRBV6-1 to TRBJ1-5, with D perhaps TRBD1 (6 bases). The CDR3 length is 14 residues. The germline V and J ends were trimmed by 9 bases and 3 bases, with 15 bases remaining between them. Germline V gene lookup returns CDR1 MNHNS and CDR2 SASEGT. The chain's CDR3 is CASGNRVDNQPQHF. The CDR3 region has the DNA TGTGCCAGTGGAAACAGGGTGGACAATCAGCCCCAGCATTTT.

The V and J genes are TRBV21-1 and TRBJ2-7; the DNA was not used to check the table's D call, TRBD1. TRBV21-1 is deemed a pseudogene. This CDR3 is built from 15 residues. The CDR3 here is CASSIRQASVHEQYF. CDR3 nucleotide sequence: TGTGCCAGCAGCATTCGACAGGCGAGTGTCCACGAGCAGTACTTC.

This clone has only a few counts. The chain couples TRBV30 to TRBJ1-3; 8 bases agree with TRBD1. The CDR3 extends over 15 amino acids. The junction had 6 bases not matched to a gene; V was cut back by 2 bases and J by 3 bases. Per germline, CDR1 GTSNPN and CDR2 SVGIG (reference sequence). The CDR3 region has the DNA TGTGCCTGGAGTCCTGGACAGGGAAATGGAAACACCATATATTTT. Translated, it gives CAWSPGQGNGNTIYF.

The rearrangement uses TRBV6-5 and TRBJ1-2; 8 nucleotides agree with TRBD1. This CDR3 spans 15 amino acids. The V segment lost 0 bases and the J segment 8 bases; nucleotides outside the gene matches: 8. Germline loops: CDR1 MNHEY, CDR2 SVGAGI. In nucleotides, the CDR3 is TGTGCCAGCAGTTACTCGTGGCAGGGGGCGGGCGGCTACACCTTC. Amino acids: CASSYSWQGAGGYTF.

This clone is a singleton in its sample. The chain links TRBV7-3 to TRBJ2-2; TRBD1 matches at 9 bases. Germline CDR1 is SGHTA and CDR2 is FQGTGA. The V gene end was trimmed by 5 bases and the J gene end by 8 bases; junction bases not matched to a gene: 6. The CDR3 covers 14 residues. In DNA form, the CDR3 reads TGTGCCAGCAGCCCCACAGGGGGCAGGGGGGAGCTGTTTTTT. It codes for CASSPTGGRGELFF.

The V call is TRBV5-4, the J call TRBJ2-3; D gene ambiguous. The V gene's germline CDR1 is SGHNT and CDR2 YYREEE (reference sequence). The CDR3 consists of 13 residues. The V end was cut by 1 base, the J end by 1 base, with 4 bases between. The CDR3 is CASSLRGTDTQYF. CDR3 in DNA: TGTGCCAGCAGCTTGCGGGGCACAGATACGCAGTATTTT.

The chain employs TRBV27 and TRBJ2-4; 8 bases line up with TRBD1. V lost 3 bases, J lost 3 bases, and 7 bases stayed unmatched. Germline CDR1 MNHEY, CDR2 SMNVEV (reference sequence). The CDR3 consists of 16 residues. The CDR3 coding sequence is TGTGCCAGCAGTTTCGACCCGGGGACAGGCAAAAACATTCAGTACTTC. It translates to CASSFDPGTGKNIQYF.

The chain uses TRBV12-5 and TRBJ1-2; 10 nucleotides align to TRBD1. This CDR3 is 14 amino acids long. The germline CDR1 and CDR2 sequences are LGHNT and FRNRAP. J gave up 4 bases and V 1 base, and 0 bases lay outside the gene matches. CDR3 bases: TGTGCTAGTGGTTTGGGACAGGGGGCCTATGGCTACACCTTC. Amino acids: CASGLGQGAYGYTF. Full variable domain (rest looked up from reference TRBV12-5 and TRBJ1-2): DARVTQTPRHKVTEMGQEVTMRCQPILGHNTVFWYRQTMMQGLELLAYFRNRAPLDDSGMPKDRFSAEMPDATLATLKIQPSEPRDSAVYFCASGLGQGAYGYTFGSGTRLTVV.

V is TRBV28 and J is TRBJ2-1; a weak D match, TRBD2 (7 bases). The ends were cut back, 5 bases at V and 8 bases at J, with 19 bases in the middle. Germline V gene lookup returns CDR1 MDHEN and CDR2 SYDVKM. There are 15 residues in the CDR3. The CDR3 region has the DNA TGTGCCAGCAGTCCCGGGACTATCGGGGGCGATGAGCAGTTCTTC. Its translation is CASSPGTIGGDEQFF.

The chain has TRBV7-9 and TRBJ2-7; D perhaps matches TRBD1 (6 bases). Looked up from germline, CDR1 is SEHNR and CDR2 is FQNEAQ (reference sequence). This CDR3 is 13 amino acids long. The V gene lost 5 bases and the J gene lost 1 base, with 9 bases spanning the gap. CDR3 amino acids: CASSADRSYEQYF. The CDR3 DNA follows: TGTGCCAGCAGCGCGGACAGATCCTACGAGCAGTACTTC.

The CDR3 DNA follows: TGTGCCAGCAGTCGACAGGAGCCCTACGAGCAGTACTTC. Translating gives CASSRQEPYEQYF. This chain links TRBV28 with TRBJ2-7; TRBD1 might be the D (6 bases). V lost 5 bases and J 2 bases, leaving 10 bases between the germline ends. The CDR3 is 13 residues long. CDR1 is MDHEN and CDR2 is SYDVKM in the germline V gene.

CDR3 amino acids: CASRQGQGAGNEQFF. As DNA, the CDR3 is TGCGCCAGCAGACAGGGACAGGGGGCAGGCAATGAGCAGTTCTTC. The V gene is TRBV10-1, the J gene TRBJ2-1; the match to TRBD1 covers 12 bases. The length of the CDR3 is 15 residues. V was clipped by 6 bases and J by 6 bases; unmatched bases: 6. CDR1 is WNHNN and CDR2 is SYGVQD in the germline V gene (reference sequence).

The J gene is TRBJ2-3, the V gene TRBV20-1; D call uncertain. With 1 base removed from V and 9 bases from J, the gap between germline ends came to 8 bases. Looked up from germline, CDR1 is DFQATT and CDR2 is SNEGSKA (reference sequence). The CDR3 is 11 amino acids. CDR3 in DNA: TGCAGTGCTAGAGTGGGCCAAACGCAGTATTTT. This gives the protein CSARVGQTQYF.

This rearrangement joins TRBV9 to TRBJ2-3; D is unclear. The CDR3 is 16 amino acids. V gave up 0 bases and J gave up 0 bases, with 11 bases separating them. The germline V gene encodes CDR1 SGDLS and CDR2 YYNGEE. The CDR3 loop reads CASSVGVATSTDTQYF. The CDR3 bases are TGTGCCAGCAGCGTAGGGGTAGCCACCAGCACAGATACGCAGTATTTT.

The CDR3 bases are TGTGCCAGCAGGCCGGGACAGGTGAACACTGAAGCTTTCTTT. Amino acid sequence: CASRPGQVNTEAFF. The chain combines TRBV27 with TRBJ1-1; 8 bases fit TRBD1. V dropped 6 bases and J dropped 0; count of bases not matched to a gene: 3. This CDR3 has 14 amino acids. CDR1 is MNHEY and CDR2 is SMNVEV in the germline V gene (reference sequence).

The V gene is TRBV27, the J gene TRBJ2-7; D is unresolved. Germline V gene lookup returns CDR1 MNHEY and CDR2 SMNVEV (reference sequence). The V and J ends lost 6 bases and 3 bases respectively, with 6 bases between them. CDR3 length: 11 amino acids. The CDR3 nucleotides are TGTGCCAGCAGCTCCGGCTACGAGCAGTACTTC. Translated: CASSSGYEQYF.

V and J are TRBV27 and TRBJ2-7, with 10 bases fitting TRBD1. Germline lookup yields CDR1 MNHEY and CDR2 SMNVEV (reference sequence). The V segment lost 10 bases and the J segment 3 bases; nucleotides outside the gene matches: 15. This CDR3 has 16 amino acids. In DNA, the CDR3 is TGTGCCACAGCAATTGACAGGGGGCTCCGCCGCTACGAGCAGTACTTC. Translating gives CATAIDRGLRRYEQYF.